This entry concerns a single T cell receptor beta chain. Its target is not known. Tumor samples were taken before definitive surgery or chemotherapy. The data were obtained in a study of high-grade serous ovarian cancer treatment subgroups. Overall study context: Samples averaged around 14,000 reads and 6,900 or so unique TCR beta rearrangements.

Notes on the study in general: Same-patient tumor repertoires overlapped at about 0.095 to 0.8; different patients barely overlapped. CDR1 and CDR2 were left unanalyzed; analyses focused on CDR3.

Data came from immunoSEQ multiplex PCR; TCRdb stores just in-frame clones and leaves some out. The sample gives some 7,000 clones, about 79% of which show up once; less than 6% is in the top ten. V was trimmed by 1 base and J by 1 base, leaving 5 bases between them. This CDR3 is 14 amino acids long. From germline, CDR1 is SGHDT and CDR2 YYEEEE. The TCR was taken from a human donor with high-grade serous ovarian cancer. The chain recombines TRBV5-6 with TRBJ2-2; D gene unclear. The material sequenced was tumor tissue. The CDR3 DNA follows: TGTGCCAGCAGCTTGACTCGGAACACCGGGGAGCTGTTTTTT. Translated, it gives CASSLTRNTGELFF.